This passage covers 14 T cell receptor beta chains from one sample sequenced in a study of blood T cell repertoires in COVID-19. Sequencing used immunoSEQ multiplex PCR; TCRdb keeps in-frame clones, though not all of them. The table includes 9,500 to 15,000 clones, 80% to 90% detected once. Sequencing was carried out using peripheral blood. The source of these receptors is a woman between 55 and 75 years old with acute or convalescent COVID-19.

The chain joins TRBV18 to TRBJ2-2, with 8 bases matching TRBD2. V was clipped by 4 bases and J by 2 bases; unmatched bases: 6. Germline CDR1 reads KGHSH; CDR2 reads LQKENI. This CDR3 comprises 16 residues. The CDR3 region has the DNA TGTGCCAGCTCACGACCGGGAGGGGGTAACACCGGGGAGCTGTTTTTT. Translated, it gives CASSRPGGGNTGELFF. The full variable domain, in which reference TRBV18 and TRBJ2-2 provide the parts outside the CDR3, is NAGVMQNPRHLVRRRGQEARLRCSPMKGHSHVYWYRQLPEEGLKFMVYLQKENIIDESGMPKERFSAEFPKEGPSILRIQQVVRGDSAAYFCASSRPGGGNTGELFFGEGSRLTVL.

The chain links TRBV7-9 to TRBJ1-2, with 8 bases lining up with TRBD1. Germline CDR1 and CDR2: SEHNR and FQNEAQ (reference sequence). CDR3 size: 14 residues. With 2 bases clipped from V and 7 bases from J, the junction kept 6 bases outside the gene matches. The CDR3 sequence: CASSLLGTGGGYTF. The CDR3 nucleotides read TGTGCCAGCAGCTTACTCGGGACAGGCGGTGGCTACACCTTC.

The genes are TRBV7-9 and TRBJ1-1; possibly TRBD1 for D (6 bases). Germline V gives CDR1 SEHNR, CDR2 FQNEAQ (reference sequence). The V gene lost 3 bases and the J gene lost 4 bases, with 9 bases spanning the gap. The CDR3 consists of 13 residues. For the CDR3, the DNA is TGTGCCAGCAGCTTGCAGGGGAGCACTGAAGCTTTCTTT. This translates into CASSLQGSTEAFF.

The DNA of the CDR3 is TGTGCCAGTAGTTATATTCTCCACACTGAAGCTTTCTTT. This codes for CASSYILHTEAFF. This rearrangement joins TRBV19 to TRBJ1-1; D is ambiguous. The CDR3 sequence is 13 residues long. V lost 5 bases to trimming and J lost 3 bases, with 10 bases between them. Germline V gene lookup returns CDR1 LNHDA and CDR2 SQIVND (reference sequence).

This chain uses TRBV6-5 with TRBJ1-2; D possibly corresponds to TRBD1 (5 bases). Germline V gene sequence: CDR1 MNHEY, CDR2 SVGAGI. V was cut by 7 bases and J by 1 base, with 16 bases left in between. The CDR3 is 15 residues long. In DNA form, the CDR3 reads TGTGCCAGCACTGGATCTCTCCAGGGTAACTATGGCTACACCTTC. The encoded protein is CASTGSLQGNYGYTF.

The chain carries TRBV7-9 and TRBJ2-5; 14 bases are a match to TRBD2. CDR1 is SEHNR, CDR2 FQNEAQ, per germline (reference sequence). The length of the CDR3 is 15 residues. Trimming removed 11 bases from V and 1 base from J; junction bases left unmatched: 6. CDR3 bases: TGTGCCGGAGGGACTAGCGGGGGAGTCCAAGAGACCCAGTACTTC. The encoded protein is CAGGTSGGVQETQYF.

The chain joins TRBV28 to TRBJ1-5; maybe TRBD1 (6 bases). CDR3 length: 14 residues. Looked up from germline, CDR1 is MDHEN and CDR2 is SYDVKM. V was cut by 6 bases and J by 7 bases, with 16 bases left in between. The CDR3 is CASRLGGAGQPQHF. The CDR3 DNA reads as TGTGCCAGCAGGCTTGGGGGCGCCGGGCAGCCCCAGCATTTT.

The rearrangement links TRBV5-5 to TRBJ1-6; D is uncertain. Deletions cut 4 bases from V and 10 bases from J, with 18 bases between. Germline assignment: CDR1 SGHKS and CDR2 YYEKEE (reference sequence). CDR3 length equals 15 residues. Written as DNA, the CDR3 is TGTGCCAGCAGCCGTGCCAGCGGGGTCCACTCACCCCTCCACTTT. It is translated as CASSRASGVHSPLHF.

This clone was seen only once. This sequence joins TRBV4-2 and TRBJ1-1; 7 nucleotides agree with TRBD1. This CDR3 contains 16 residues. Germline trimming cut 3 bases from V and 4 bases from J; bases unmatched to any gene: 11. Germline V gene data show CDR1 as LGHNA and CDR2 as YNFKEQ. The CDR3 DNA reads as TGTGCCAGCAGCCACCTGACAGGGCATGAGCTCACTGAAGCTTTCTTT. Amino acids: CASSHLTGHELTEAFF.

V is TRBV4-1 and J is TRBJ2-7; the match to TRBD1 covers 7 bases. CDR1 and CDR2 (germline): MGHRA, YSYEKL. V lost 5 bases to trimming and J lost 2 bases; unmatched junction nucleotides: 6. This CDR3 comprises 14 residues. Here the CDR3 DNA reads TGCGCCAGCAGCGAACCCGGGACAGCCTACGAGCAGTACTTC. Protein product: CASSEPGTAYEQYF.

The chain links TRBV27 to TRBJ1-6; the D gene is possibly TRBD1 (6 bases). Per germline, CDR1 MNHEY and CDR2 SMNVEV (reference sequence). The CDR3 has 16 amino acids. The V end lost 5 bases, the J end lost 4 bases, and 15 bases lay between the germline ends. This chain's CDR3 is CASSQDRGPYNSPLHF. In nucleotides, the CDR3 is TGTGCCAGCAGTCAGGACAGAGGGCCTTATAATTCACCCCTCCACTTT.

The chain joins TRBV10-3 to TRBJ2-1; 8 nucleotides align to TRBD1. The CDR3 length is 14 residues. The germline gives CDR1 ENHRY, CDR2 SYGVKD. Trimming removed 11 bases from V and 5 bases from J; junction bases left unmatched: 11. CDR3 region: CAARRQGADNEQFF. The CDR3 nucleotides are TGTGCCGCCCGGCGGCAGGGGGCCGACAATGAGCAGTTCTTC.

The chain carries TRBV19 and TRBJ1-3; D unresolved. Germline CDR1 reads LNHDA; CDR2 reads SQIVND (reference sequence). The ends were cut back, 6 bases at V and 2 bases at J, with 14 bases in the middle. The CDR3 runs to 15 residues. CDR3 sequence: CASSVTSNPGNTIYF. In nucleotides, the CDR3 is TGTGCCAGTAGCGTAACTTCTAATCCTGGAAACACCATATATTTT.

This clone was seen just once. The genes are TRBV9 and TRBJ1-6, with a tentative D call TRBD1 (5 bases). The V end lost 0 bases, the J end lost 7 bases, and 11 bases lay between the germline ends. There are 15 residues in the CDR3. The germline V gene has CDR1 SGDLS and CDR2 YYNGEE. Here the CDR3 DNA reads TGTGCCAGCAGCGTAGCTAGTGACAGAAATTCACCCCTCCACTTT. Its translation: CASSVASDRNSPLHF.